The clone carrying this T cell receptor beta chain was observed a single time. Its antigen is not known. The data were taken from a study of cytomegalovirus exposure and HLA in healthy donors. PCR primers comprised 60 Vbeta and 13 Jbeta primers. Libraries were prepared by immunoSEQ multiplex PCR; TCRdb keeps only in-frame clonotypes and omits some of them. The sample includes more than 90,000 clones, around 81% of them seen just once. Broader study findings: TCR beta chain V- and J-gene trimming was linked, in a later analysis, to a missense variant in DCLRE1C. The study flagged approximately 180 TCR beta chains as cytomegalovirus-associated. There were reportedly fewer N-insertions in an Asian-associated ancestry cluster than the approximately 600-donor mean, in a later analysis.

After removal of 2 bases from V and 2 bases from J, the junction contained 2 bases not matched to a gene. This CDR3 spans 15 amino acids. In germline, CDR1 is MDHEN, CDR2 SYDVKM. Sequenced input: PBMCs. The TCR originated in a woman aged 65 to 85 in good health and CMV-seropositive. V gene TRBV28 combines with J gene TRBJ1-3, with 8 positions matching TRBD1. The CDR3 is CASSLTTGAGNTIYF. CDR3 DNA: TGTGCCAGCAGTTTAACGACAGGGGCTGGAAACACCATATATTTT.